Listed below are T cell receptor beta chains from one sample, sequenced in a study of blood T cell repertoires in COVID-19. Assay used: immunoSEQ multiplex PCR; TCRdb lists only in-frame clones, some missing. The sample lists around 310,000 clones; 85% to 90% were seen once. The sample taken for sequencing was PBMCs or T cells enriched from blood (not recorded which). These receptors were taken from a woman aged 25-40 years who had recovered from COVID-19. CDR3s leave out the opening cysteine and the closing phenylalanine or tryptophan. The D gene is left open where the match is weak. The size entry is marked missing in some rows and otherwise reads once, few, many or a size class.

v_gene,d_gene,abundance,CDR3aa
TRBV20-1,-,-,SAAEYGYT
TRBV18,-,-,ASSPPSTRNEKLF
TRBV7-9,TRBD1,few,ASSRLRKGQGDTEAF
TRBV6-5,TRBD1,once,ASSSQGYEQY
TRBV4-1,TRBD2,-,ASSQEAGGTGEQY
TRBV7-9,-,-,ASAPTRGALTFGGYT
TRBV7-2,TRBD2,-,ASSPIGTSGYTGELF
TRBV18,TRBD1,once,ASSLRDRGSGQPQH
TRBV3-1/TRBV3-2,-,few,ASSQTNNEQF
TRBV7-8,-,-,ASSAQGAEQY
TRBV18,-,-,ASAYNEQF
TRBV30,-,-,AWSAGEYEKLF
TRBV3-1/TRBV3-2,TRBD2,-,ASSSPGLAGTDTQY
TRBV24-1,TRBD2,-,ATSDPPRGGGSYEQY
TRBV5-3,-,-,ARSSSYIPGHTGSEAF